This TCR beta chain derives from a study of T cell changes during pregnancy in multiple sclerosis. This table comes from immunoSEQ multiplex PCR, and its TCRdb copy is limited to in-frame clones, with some not included. The sample carries roughly 80,000 clones, roughly 94% recorded once. V lost 4 bases, J lost 4 bases, and 6 bases stayed unmatched. There are 16 residues in the CDR3. Germline-derived CDR1 and CDR2 are SGDLS and YYNGEE. This clone was found many times. This sequence originates from a female donor with multiple sclerosis, enrolled in a pregnancy study. Source: peripheral blood, taken before pregnancy. The chain uses TRBV9 and TRBJ2-5; 14 bases align to TRBD2. The CDR3 reads CASSNGLAGGLETQYF. CDR3 in DNA: TGTGCCAGCAGCAACGGACTAGCGGGAGGTCTAGAGACCCAGTACTTC. Using reference TRBV9 and TRBJ2-5 for the parts outside the CDR3, the full variable domain is DSGVTQTPKHLITATGQRVTLRCSPRSGDLSVYWYQQSLDQGLQFLIQYYNGEERAKGNILERFSAQQFPDLHSELNLSSLELGDSALYFCASSNGLAGGLETQYFGPGTRLLVL.